This TCR beta chain was sequenced during a study of chemoradiotherapy in HPV16-positive cancers. Study-level background: Candidate HPV-specific T-cell clones and common TCR motifs came from functional assays in a couple of HPV16-positive patients. The study's findings and limits: The functional HPV-specific definition rests on just a couple of HPV16-positive patients.

In the case of this clone: Its antigen is not known.

Profiling relied on immunoSEQ multiplex PCR, and the TCRdb table lists in-frame clones only, not all of them. The sample consists of about 32,000 clones, approximately 88% of them appearing once. The germline V gene encodes CDR1 SGHKS and CDR2 YYEKEE (reference sequence). Unmatched junction bases numbered 9, after V lost 0 bases and J lost 5 bases. The CDR3 is 16 amino acids. The TCR sequence derives from a human donor with HPV-associated anogenital cancer. The sample in question was blood, obtained from a patient who underwent chemoradiotherapy. The chain uses TRBV5-5 and TRBJ2-5; TRBD1 aligns across 8 bases. The CDR3 DNA reads TGTGCCAGCAGCTTGGCCGGGGCAGGGGGCAGGGAGACCCAGTACTTC. Its translation is CASSLAGAGGRETQYF.